These 24 T cell receptor beta chains originate from one sample sequenced in a study of cytomegalovirus exposure and HLA in healthy donors. Amplification used 60 Vbeta primers and 13 Jbeta primers. The assay was immunoSEQ multiplex PCR, and TCRdb's table has in-frame clones only and misses some. The table shows more than 150,000 clones, with 77% occurring only once. Sequencing used PBMCs. The receptors derive from a man in his late teens or twenties in good health and CMV-seronegative.

CDR3 residues: CASSLSLRVTGGNGYTF. The DNA for the CDR3 is TGTGCCAGCAGTCTCTCGCTTCGTGTCACAGGGGGTAATGGCTACACCTTC. The rearrangement uses TRBV7-9 and TRBJ1-2; 8 bases are shared with TRBD1. The CDR3 covers 17 residues. Germline V gene data show CDR1 as SEHNR and CDR2 as FQNEAQ (reference sequence). J lost 6 bases, V lost 6 bases, and 18 bases had no gene match.

The chain links TRBV5-1 to TRBJ2-1, with a tentative D call TRBD2 (6 bases). Germline-derived CDR1 and CDR2 are SGHRS and YFSETQ. The V end was cut by 0 bases, the J end by 7 bases, with 14 bases between. This CDR3 has 15 amino acids. As DNA, the CDR3 is TGCGCCAGCAGCTTGGTTAGCGGCGAGGGGAATGAGCAGTTCTTC. This encodes CASSLVSGEGNEQFF.

The chain has TRBV15 and TRBJ1-4; no firm D call. The CDR3 extends over 16 amino acids. The germline V gene has CDR1 LNHNV and CDR2 YYDKDF (reference sequence). The V gene lost 4 bases and the J gene lost 0 bases, with 12 bases spanning the gap. The CDR3 spells CATSMGHGTTNEKLFF. The CDR3 DNA is TGTGCCACCAGCATGGGCCACGGGACAACTAATGAAAAACTGTTTTTT.

The chain links TRBV18 to TRBJ2-5, with 11 bases identical to TRBD2. The germline gives CDR1 KGHSH, CDR2 LQKENI. The CDR3 contains 16 residues. Germline trimming cut 1 base from V and 7 bases from J; bases unmatched to any gene: 8. CDR3 sequence: CASSPQTSGVGVTQYF. CDR3 nucleotide sequence: TGTGCCAGCTCACCACAGACTAGCGGGGTAGGAGTGACCCAGTACTTC.

This clone was recorded a few times. This sequence joins TRBV10-1 and TRBJ2-1; 8 positions agree with TRBD1. The CDR3 spans 14 residues. CDR1 is WNHNN and CDR2 is SYGVQD in the germline V gene (reference sequence). With V trimmed by 10 bases and J by 5 bases, 10 bases remained unmatched. CDR3 residues: CATSTQGVDNEQFF. In nucleotides, the CDR3 is TGCGCCACTTCAACACAGGGGGTCGACAATGAGCAGTTCTTC.

This clone was counted a few times. The chain uses TRBV10-3 and TRBJ1-1; no firm D call. The CDR3 extends over 11 amino acids. Germline V gene data show CDR1 as ENHRY and CDR2 as SYGVKD. The V end was cut by 0 bases, the J end by 10 bases, with 6 bases between. The CDR3 reads CAISESRSAFF. The CDR3 DNA sequence: TGTGCCATCAGTGAGTCTCGGTCAGCTTTCTTT.

The CDR3 sequence is CASSLERREQYF. The CDR3 nucleotides are TGTGCCAGCAGCTTAGAGCGGAGAGAGCAGTACTTC. The chain carries TRBV7-2 and TRBJ2-7, with a tentative D call TRBD2 (5 bases). The CDR3 has 12 residues. Trimming removed 1 base from V and 7 bases from J, with 8 bases in between. Germline CDR1 and CDR2: SGHTA and FQGNSA.

J is TRBJ2-5 and V is TRBV5-6; a weak D match, TRBD1 (6 bases). Per the germline V gene, CDR1 is SGHDT and CDR2 is YYEEEE. This CDR3 region has 14 residues. The ends were cut back, 4 bases at V and 4 bases at J, with 14 bases in the middle. The CDR3 reads CASSAQGVGETQYF. CDR3 bases: TGTGCCAGCAGCGCACAGGGAGTAGGAGAGACCCAGTACTTC.

Details on this clone: The junction departs from the called germline gene at one end, perhaps through a read error. The gene calls are TRBV29-1 and TRBJ2-7; a weak D match, TRBD1 (5 bases). The germline V gene encodes CDR1 SQVTM and CDR2 ANQGSEA. The CDR3 has 16 amino acids. The CDR3 DNA is TGCGGCGTTCTAGGACATACCAACTCCATATCCTACGAGCAGTACTTC. Its protein is CGVLGHTNSISYEQYF.

This clone was counted a single time. As DNA, the CDR3 is TGTGCCAGCAGCTTAAGGGAGACCGGGACAGGGGACGAGCAGTACTTC. Its protein is CASSLRETGTGDEQYF. The rearrangement uses TRBV11-1 and TRBJ2-7; 10 bases are a match to TRBD1. CDR3 length: 16 residues. With 2 bases clipped from V and 5 bases from J, the junction kept 9 bases outside the gene matches. Looked up from germline, CDR1 is SGHAT and CDR2 is FQDESV (reference sequence). The whole variable domain, filled in from reference TRBV11-1 and TRBJ2-7, reads EAEVAQSPRYKITEKSQAVAFWCDPISGHATLYWYRQILGQGPELLVQFQDESVVDDSQLPKDRFSAERLKGVDSTLKIQPAELGDSAMYLCASSLRETGTGDEQYFGPGTRLTVT.

The chain combines TRBV25-1 with TRBJ1-2; D is uncertain. The length of the CDR3 is 13 residues. Trimming took 7 bases from V and 4 from J, leaving 13 bases between them. Germline-derived CDR1 and CDR2 are MGHDK and SYGVNS. The CDR3: CASNQATGYGYTF. As DNA, the CDR3 is TGTGCCAGCAACCAGGCTACTGGCTATGGCTACACCTTC.

The CDR3 loop is CASSLSRGDEQFF. CDR3 sequence (DNA): TGTGCCAGCAGCTTGAGCAGGGGCGATGAGCAGTTCTTC. The genes are TRBV7-9 and TRBJ2-1; a possible D gene is TRBD1 (6 bases). The CDR3 extends over 13 amino acids. Germline CDR1 SEHNR, CDR2 FQNEAQ (reference sequence). V gave up 3 bases and J gave up 8 bases, with 11 bases separating them. The full variable domain, completed using reference TRBV7-9 and TRBJ2-1, is DTGVSQNPRHKITKRGQNVTFRCDPISEHNRLYWYRQTLGQGPEFLTYFQNEAQLEKSRLLSDRFSAERPKGSFSTLEIQRTEQGDSAMYLCASSLSRGDEQFFGPGTRLTVL.

This clone is a singleton in its sample. The rearrangement links TRBV5-1 to TRBJ2-1, with 10 bases matching TRBD2. CDR1 and CDR2 (germline): SGHRS, YFSETQ. Trimming took 2 bases from V and 4 from J; bases not matched to a gene: 3. This CDR3 region has 15 residues. The DNA for the CDR3 is TGCGCCAGCAGCTTCTCTAGCGGGGGATACAATGAGCAGTTCTTC. It codes for CASSFSSGGYNEQFF.

The V gene is TRBV19, the J gene TRBJ2-3; D not resolved. The CDR3 covers 15 residues. V gave up 3 bases and J gave up 0 bases, with 10 bases separating them. Germline V gene sequence: CDR1 LNHDA, CDR2 SQIVND (reference sequence). The CDR3 coding sequence is TGTGCCAGTAGTATGGGCAGTCCTAGCACAGATACGCAGTATTTT. This encodes CASSMGSPSTDTQYF. The whole variable domain, filled in from reference TRBV19 and TRBJ2-3, reads DGGITQSPKYLFRKEGQNVTLSCEQNLNHDAMYWYRQDPGQGLRLIYYSQIVNDFQKGDIAEGYSVSREKKESFPLTVTSAQKNPTAFYLCASSMGSPSTDTQYFGPGTRLTVL.

The chain combines TRBV27 with TRBJ1-1, with 7 nucleotides matching TRBD1. Germline V lookup: CDR1 MNHEY, CDR2 SMNVEV (reference sequence). The CDR3 length is 13 residues. J gave up 10 bases and V 7 bases, and 12 bases lay outside the gene matches. CDR3 region: CASTTRDSQVAFF. The CDR3 DNA follows: TGTGCCAGCACCACCCGGGACAGCCAGGTAGCTTTCTTT.

The chain employs TRBV28 and TRBJ2-3, with 9 bases that match TRBD2. The CDR3 contains 18 residues. In germline, CDR1 is MDHEN, CDR2 SYDVKM. Trimming cost V 3 bases and J 2 bases; bases outside gene matches: 12. The CDR3 spells CASSFGGGAKGDTDTQYF. CDR3 bases: TGTGCCAGCAGTTTTGGCGGGGGGGCTAAAGGGGACACAGATACGCAGTATTTT. Filled out from reference TRBV28 and TRBJ2-3, the complete variable domain reads DVKVTQSSRYLVKRTGEKVFLECVQDMDHENMFWYRQDPGLGLRLIYFSYDVKMKEKGDIPEGYSVSREKKERFSLILESASTNQTSMYLCASSFGGGAKGDTDTQYFGPGTRLTVL.

The genes are TRBV7-6 and TRBJ2-1, with D possibly TRBD1 on 5 matching bases. V shed 2 bases and J shed 10 bases, with 9 bases lying between them. This CDR3 is 12 amino acids long. Germline CDR1 SGHVS, CDR2 FNYEAQ. The CDR3 is CASSLQGYEQFF. The DNA for the CDR3 is TGTGCCAGCAGCTTACAGGGTTACGAGCAGTTCTTC.

This chain joins TRBV13 and TRBJ1-6; 7 bases are shared with TRBD1. The trim removed 1 base at V and 18 bases at J, leaving 9 bases unmatched. Looked up from germline, CDR1 is PRHDT and CDR2 is FYEKMQ (reference sequence). This CDR3 is 13 amino acids long. CDR3 residues: CASSLEGDRGRHF. The CDR3 nucleotides are TGTGCCAGCAGCTTAGAGGGGGACAGAGGACGCCACTTT.

The sample holds one count of this clone. The chain joins TRBV6-5 to TRBJ2-1; possible D gene TRBD2, 6 bases. Germline V lookup: CDR1 MNHEY, CDR2 SVGAGI. V lost 4 bases and J lost 6, with 16 bases in between. CDR3 length equals 15 residues. DNA of the CDR3: TGTGCCAGCAGTTTAGCGGCAGCGAGTATCAATGAGCAGTTCTTC. Protein: CASSLAAASINEQFF.

The rearrangement links TRBV19 to TRBJ2-7; 7 bases map to TRBD2. The germline gives CDR1 LNHDA, CDR2 SQIVND (reference sequence). The CDR3 has 16 residues. Unmatched junction bases numbered 11, after V lost 4 bases and J lost 2 bases. CDR3 in amino acids: CASSKLTSALTYEQYF. In DNA form, the CDR3 reads TGTGCCAGTAGTAAGCTCACTAGCGCTCTGACCTACGAGCAGTACTTC.

The count of this clone is one. The genes are TRBV18 and TRBJ2-4; 7 nucleotides agree with TRBD1. CDR1 is KGHSH, CDR2 LQKENI, per germline. The CDR3 contains 16 residues. The V gene end was trimmed by 0 bases and the J gene end by 1 base; junction bases not matched to a gene: 3. This chain's CDR3 is CASSPPSQGAKNIQYF. The CDR3 DNA sequence: TGTGCCAGCTCACCACCTTCACAGGGGGCCAAAAACATTCAGTACTTC.

V usage is TRBV14 and J usage is TRBJ2-5, with TRBD2 matching 10 bases. V lost 4 bases, J lost 2 bases, and 13 bases stayed unmatched. The CDR3 runs 18 residues. CDR1 and CDR2 (germline): SGHDN, FVKESK. The DNA for the CDR3 is TGTGCCAGCAGCCCAAGGAAGGCTAGCGGGAGTCTTCAAGAGACCCAGTACTTC. Encoded protein: CASSPRKASGSLQETQYF.

The chain couples TRBV19 to TRBJ1-5, with a tentative D call TRBD1 (6 bases). The CDR3 extends over 14 amino acids. Germline V gives CDR1 LNHDA, CDR2 SQIVND (reference sequence). Trimming removed 5 bases from V and 2 bases from J, with 10 bases in between. The CDR3 nucleotides read TGTGCCAGTAGTCCAGACAGGCGCAATCAGCCCCAGCATTTT. Its protein product is CASSPDRRNQPQHF.

The chain joins TRBV10-3 to TRBJ2-4; 8 bases line up with TRBD2. V dropped 0 bases and J dropped 8; count of bases not matched to a gene: 6. CDR1 is ENHRY and CDR2 is SYGVKD in the germline V gene. This CDR3 is built from 15 residues. In DNA, the CDR3 is TGTGCCATCAGTGAGTCCGGAGCGGGAGTTGACATTCAGTACTTC. Protein sequence: CAISESGAGVDIQYF.